These 23 T cell receptor beta chains came from one sample sequenced in a study of T-cell reconstitution after alpha-beta-depleted transplantation in children. The TCRbeta library incorporated unique molecular identifiers. One entry per CDR3 protein, called by TCRdb with MiXCR from the PCR reads. Among approximately 650,000 distinct CDR3 sequences listed, 13% were seen once. Sequenced material: PBMCs, taken before TCRalphabeta/CD19-depleted stem cell transplant. The receptors shown here come from a girl aged 2-15 years with congenital amegakaryocytic thrombocytopenia, due to receive a stem cell transplant.

Many counts were recorded for this clonotype. The chain is built from TRBV29-1 and TRBJ1-1; D is ambiguous. Germline loops: CDR1 SQVTM, CDR2 ANQGSEA. The V end was cut by 6 bases, the J end by 7 bases, with 12 bases between. The CDR3 length is 11 residues. The CDR3 coding sequence is TGCAGCGTAGCCAAGACGGGTGAAGCTTTCTTT. Its protein product is CSVAKTGEAFF.

V usage is TRBV7-6 and J usage is TRBJ2-6; D perhaps matches TRBD1 (6 bases). The V and J ends lost 5 bases and 0 bases respectively, with 20 bases between them. The CDR3 contains 19 residues. Germline V gene data show CDR1 as SGHVS and CDR2 as FNYEAQ. The CDR3 DNA is TGTGCCAGCAGCCTACTCGCTGCGACAGGAACCTCTGGGGCCAACGTCCTGACTTTC. This sequence encodes CASSLLAATGTSGANVLTF.

This clonotype has a handful of counts. In DNA form, the CDR3 reads TGCGCCAGCAGCTGGAAGTTTCCAGACACAGATACGCAGTATTTT. As protein: CASSWKFPDTDTQYF. J is TRBJ2-3 and V is TRBV5-1; D uncertain. Trimming removed 3 bases from V and 2 bases from J, with 13 bases in between. The CDR3 runs 15 residues. Germline assignment: CDR1 SGHRS and CDR2 YFSETQ.

This sequence joins TRBV20-1 and TRBJ2-3; perhaps D is TRBD1 or TRBD2 (6 bases each). The ends were cut back, 2 bases at V and 2 bases at J, with 11 bases in the middle. The CDR3 contains 14 residues. Germline CDR1 and CDR2: DFQATT and SNEGSKA (reference sequence). CDR3 residues: CSARNRGDTDTQYF. CDR3 nucleotides: TGCAGTGCTAGAAATAGGGGGGACACAGATACGCAGTATTTT.

The V call is TRBV5-1, the J call TRBJ2-7; D may match TRBD1 or TRBD2 (5 bases each). The CDR3 has 13 residues. Trimming pared 2 bases from V and 5 bases from J, leaving 11 bases between. The germline V gene encodes CDR1 SGHRS and CDR2 YFSETQ. The CDR3 DNA follows: TGCGCCAGCAGCTTAGGGGAGATGAACGAGCAGTACTTC. Amino acids: CASSLGEMNEQYF.

This clonotype was recorded many times. The rearrangement joins TRBV6-2 or TRBV6-3 to TRBJ2-1, with 7 positions matching TRBD2. The CDR3 runs to 15 residues. CDR1 and CDR2 (germline): MNHEY, SVGEGT. After removal of 6 bases from V and 3 bases from J, the junction contained 8 bases not matched to a gene. CDR3 nucleotide sequence: TGTGCCAGCAGCCCCGGGGGGACTATCTACAATGAGCAGTTCTTC. Translation gives CASSPGGTIYNEQFF.

The sample holds a few counts of this clonotype. The chain is built from TRBV5-1 and TRBJ2-1; tentatively, D is TRBD2 (5 bases). V was cut by 7 bases and J by 6 bases, with 20 bases left in between. Germline values: CDR1 SGHRS, CDR2 YFSETQ. This CDR3 contains 15 residues. The CDR3 sequence is CASGGGALRSNEQFF. CDR3 nucleotide sequence: TGCGCCAGCGGAGGCGGCGCCCTGAGGTCCAATGAGCAGTTCTTC.

This clonotype came up a few times. The CDR3 DNA reads as TGCGCCAGCAGCTTAGGGGACTCGGGCGCCTACGAGCAGTACTTC. It translates to CASSLGDSGAYEQYF. This rearrangement joins TRBV5-1 to TRBJ2-7, with D possibly being TRBD2 (6 bases). The CDR3 consists of 15 residues. The V gene lost 2 bases and the J gene lost 2 bases, with 14 bases spanning the gap. Germline values: CDR1 SGHRS, CDR2 YFSETQ.

This clonotype has ten or more counts. This chain connects TRBV20-1 to TRBJ2-1; 9 positions match TRBD2. V trimming: 3 bases; J trimming: 10 bases; junction bases outside the gene matches: 4. The germline gives CDR1 DFQATT, CDR2 SNEGSKA (reference sequence). The CDR3 is 12 amino acids. The CDR3 bases are TGCAGTGCTAGGGGCACTAGCGGGGAGCAGTTCTTC. This translates into CSARGTSGEQFF.

The CDR3 DNA reads as TGTGCCAGCAGCCCGCAGTCGAGCACAGATACGCAGTATTTT. Translated: CASSPQSSTDTQYF. The rearrangement links TRBV3-1 to TRBJ2-3; D remains ambiguous. Germline V gene sequence: CDR1 LGHDT, CDR2 YNNKEL (reference sequence). V shed 4 bases and J shed 0 bases, with 8 bases lying between them. This CDR3 has 14 residues.

This clonotype was recorded many times. V is TRBV7-2 and J is TRBJ2-3; 7 positions match TRBD1. Germline V gene lookup returns CDR1 SGHTA and CDR2 FQGNSA. Trimming took 5 bases from V and 0 from J; bases not matched to a gene: 8. The CDR3 is 16 residues long. CDR3 protein: CASSTRTGTSTDTQYF. The CDR3, as DNA: TGTGCCAGCAGCACCAGGACAGGAACTAGCACAGATACGCAGTATTTT.

The gene calls are TRBV7-9 and TRBJ2-7; D perhaps matches TRBD1 (6 bases). The germline V and J ends were trimmed by 5 bases and 0 bases, with 14 bases remaining between them. The germline V gene encodes CDR1 SEHNR and CDR2 FQNEAQ (reference sequence). The CDR3 is 15 residues long. CDR3 DNA: TGTGCCAGCAGCGACAGGTTTAGCCTCTCCTACGAGCAGTACTTC. Its translation: CASSDRFSLSYEQYF.

The rearrangement uses TRBV6-1 and TRBJ2-5; D may be TRBD2 (6 bases). Germline V gene data show CDR1 as MNHNS and CDR2 as SASEGT. V was cut by 4 bases and J by 5 bases, with 23 bases left in between. The CDR3 consists of 17 residues. The CDR3 DNA reads TGTGCCAGCAGTGGGGGTTCGATGGGGGGAATTGGCGAGACCCAGTACTTC. Amino acids: CASSGGSMGGIGETQYF.

The chain employs TRBV5-1 and TRBJ2-5; 14 nucleotides align to TRBD2. This CDR3 contains 16 residues. The V gene's germline CDR1 is SGHRS and CDR2 YFSETQ. V shed 6 bases, J shed 5 bases, and the junction held 9 bases outside the gene matches. The CDR3 nucleotides are TGCGCCAGCAAGATGGGACTAGCGGGAGCCGGCGAGACCCAGTACTTC. This gives the protein CASKMGLAGAGETQYF.

Only a few counts were recorded for this clonotype. V gene TRBV2 combines with J gene TRBJ1-1; D unresolved. From germline, CDR1 is SNHLY and CDR2 FYNNEI. The CDR3 is 13 amino acids. Between the trimmed V and J ends, which lost 2 bases and 3 bases, there was a span of 7 bases. The CDR3 DNA is TGTGCCAGCAGTGAATACAGATACACTGAAGCTTTCTTT. This encodes CASSEYRYTEAFF.

This sequence joins TRBV20-1 and TRBJ1-1; 7 bases fit TRBD1. J gave up 6 bases and V 5 bases, and 12 bases lay outside the gene matches. The CDR3 sequence is 14 residues long. Germline CDR1 DFQATT, CDR2 SNEGSKA (reference sequence). The CDR3, as DNA: TGCAGTGCTGAGGGACAGAGTTTTTCCGCTGAAGCTTTCTTT. Protein: CSAEGQSFSAEAFF.

The V call is TRBV5-1, the J call TRBJ1-1, with 8 positions matching TRBD1. The CDR3 contains 16 residues. Germline assignment: CDR1 SGHRS and CDR2 YFSETQ. J was trimmed by 3 bases and V by 4 bases; bases with no gene match: 11. As DNA, the CDR3 is TGCGCCAGCAGCCTCAGGCAGGGGGCGGTGGACACTGAAGCTTTCTTT. Translation: CASSLRQGAVDTEAFF. Supplemented by reference TRBV5-1 and TRBJ1-1, the full variable domain reads KAGVTQTPRYLIKTRGQQVTLSCSPISGHRSVSWYQQTPGQGLQFLFEYFSETQRNKGNFPGRFSGRQFSNSRSEMNVSTLELGDSALYLCASSLRQGAVDTEAFFGQGTRLTVV.

This clonotype was seen more than once but under ten times. J is TRBJ2-2 and V is TRBV5-1; unclear D gene. This CDR3 spans 14 amino acids. The ends were cut back, 2 bases at V and 4 bases at J, with 9 bases in the middle. In germline, CDR1 is SGHRS, CDR2 YFSETQ. The CDR3 DNA sequence: TGCGCCAGCAGCTTCAAGTTGGGCACCGGGGAGCTGTTTTTT. As protein: CASSFKLGTGELFF.

This clonotype turned up a few times. V usage is TRBV5-1 and J usage is TRBJ2-1; the match to TRBD2 covers 7 bases. The ends lost 3 bases at V and 0 bases at J; junction bases unmatched: 6. The CDR3 contains 16 residues. Germline CDR1 is SGHRS and CDR2 is YFSETQ. This chain's CDR3 is CASSYGSGYSYNEQFF. The CDR3 DNA follows: TGCGCCAGCAGCTATGGTAGCGGGTACTCCTACAATGAGCAGTTCTTC.

This clonotype was counted at least ten times. The V and J genes are TRBV9 and TRBJ1-6; D is undetermined. V lost 3 bases, J lost 4 bases, and 2 bases lay in between. This CDR3 is 12 amino acids long. Germline V gene lookup returns CDR1 SGDLS and CDR2 YYNGEE. The CDR3 nucleotides are TGTGCCAGCAGCGGATATAATTCACCCCTCCACTTT. It specifies CASSGYNSPLHF.

This clonotype has only a few counts. The chain couples TRBV12-3 or TRBV12-4 to TRBJ2-1; TRBD2 matches at 13 bases. The trim removed 1 base at V and 3 bases at J, leaving 0 bases unmatched. This CDR3 contains 16 residues. Written as DNA, the CDR3 is TGTGCCAGCAGTTTAGGGACTAGCGGGGGCTACAATGAGCAGTTCTTC. Residues: CASSLGTSGGYNEQFF.

This clonotype was detected ten times or more. The chain joins TRBV28 to TRBJ2-4, with D possibly being TRBD1 or TRBD2 (5 bases each). CDR1 and CDR2 from the germline V gene are MDHEN and SYDVKM. Trimming stripped 8 bases from V and 0 bases from J, with 32 bases between. The CDR3 sequence is 21 residues long. In DNA form, the CDR3 reads TGTGCCAGCTGCAATGTCAGGGAGTCCCTAGGCTCGCCACTAGCCAAAAACATTCAGTACTTC. Protein: CASCNVRESLGSPLAKNIQYF.

This clonotype was counted at least ten times. This chain uses TRBV20-1 with TRBJ2-1; perhaps TRBD2 as D (5 bases). Trimming pared 6 bases from V and 9 bases from J, leaving 15 bases between. Looked up from germline, CDR1 is DFQATT and CDR2 is SNEGSKA (reference sequence). The CDR3 is made up of 12 amino acids. CDR3 sequence: CSAKSGVIEQFF. CDR3 DNA: TGCAGTGCCAAGAGCGGCGTGATTGAGCAGTTCTTC.